The next 9 T cell receptor beta chains were all read from a single sample in a study of lymphopenia after photon versus proton radiotherapy. Produced via immunoSEQ multiplex PCR; TCRdb's table is partial and in-frame only. The sample consists of 150,000 to 200,000 clones, 75% to 90% of them appearing once. The specimen comprised peripheral blood, sampled from a patient treated with photon-based radiotherapy. The receptor set was obtained from a man over 45 with gastric cancer.

This chain joins TRBV19 and TRBJ2-5; TRBD1 matches 7 bases. With V trimmed by 8 bases and J by 4 bases, 10 bases remained unmatched. CDR3 length equals 14 residues. The V gene's germline CDR1 is LNHDA and CDR2 SQIVND (reference sequence). In DNA, the CDR3 is TGTGCCAGTGGACACAGGGGTCGGGGAGAGACCCAGTACTTC. Its protein product is CASGHRGRGETQYF.

This chain joins TRBV30 and TRBJ2-7; 7 bases are a match to TRBD2. The CDR3 is 13 amino acids. The J segment lost 6 bases and the V segment lost 5 bases, leaving 10 bases of the junction unmatched. In germline, CDR1 is GTSNPN, CDR2 SVGIG (reference sequence). The CDR3 DNA follows: TGTGCCTGGGGACCCAGGCCGGGGGGCGAGCAGTACTTC. This gives the protein CAWGPRPGGEQYF.

The chain uses TRBV27 and TRBJ2-2, with D possibly TRBD1 on 6 matching bases. The CDR3 has 13 amino acids. Trimming cost V 4 bases and J 8 bases, with 11 bases left between them. Germline V lookup: CDR1 MNHEY, CDR2 SMNVEV (reference sequence). The CDR3 region is CASSYYRVGELFF. CDR3 nucleotides: TGTGCCAGCAGTTATTACAGGGTAGGGGAGCTGTTTTTT.

Regarding this clone: Other DNA sequences of this sample code for an identical CDR3. This chain connects TRBV5-1 to TRBJ2-7; D not resolved. Trimming stripped 3 bases from V and 4 bases from J, with 5 bases between. Germline assignment: CDR1 SGHRS and CDR2 YFSETQ. The CDR3 covers 11 residues. CDR3 bases: TGCGCCAGCAGCTGGGGATACGAGCAGTACTTC. It translates to CASSWGYEQYF.

The gene calls are TRBV30 and TRBJ2-3, with 7 bases aligning to TRBD1. Germline values: CDR1 GTSNPN, CDR2 SVGIG (reference sequence). The CDR3 is made up of 13 amino acids. Unmatched junction bases numbered 0, after V lost 3 bases and J lost 0 bases. CDR3 sequence reads: CAWRDRSTDTQYF. In DNA form, the CDR3 reads TGTGCCTGGAGGGACAGGAGCACAGATACGCAGTATTTT.

V gene TRBV15 combines with J gene TRBJ2-2; 9 positions match TRBD2. V lost 1 base to trimming and J lost 6 bases; unmatched junction nucleotides: 6. CDR1 is LNHNV, CDR2 YYDKDF, per germline (reference sequence). The CDR3 length is 16 residues. CDR3 residues: CATSRVAGGRSGELFF. CDR3 in DNA: TGTGCCACCAGCAGAGTGGCGGGAGGGCGATCCGGGGAGCTGTTTTTT.

The chain uses TRBV4-2 and TRBJ2-3; TRBD2 agrees at 7 bases. In germline, CDR1 is LGHNA, CDR2 YNFKEQ. This CDR3 contains 17 residues. Trimming took 3 bases from V and 4 from J; bases not matched to a gene: 13. The CDR3 sequence is CASSQERGGSSADTQYF. The CDR3 DNA reads TGTGCCAGCAGCCAGGAACGGGGAGGGAGTTCCGCAGATACGCAGTATTTT.

The sample holds one count of this clone. V is TRBV7-9 and J is TRBJ2-7; D not certain. Between the trimmed V and J ends, which lost 3 bases and 0 bases, there was a span of 15 bases. The CDR3 totals 16 residues. Germline CDR1 SEHNR, CDR2 FQNEAQ (reference sequence). Written as DNA, the CDR3 is TGTGCCAGCAGCTTCTTAGGCCAGGAGAGCTCCTACGAGCAGTACTTC. As protein: CASSFLGQESSYEQYF. Drawing the rest from reference TRBV7-9 and TRBJ2-7, the complete variable domain is DTGVSQNPRHKITKRGQNVTFRCDPISEHNRLYWYRQTLGQGPEFLTYFQNEAQLEKSRLLSDRFSAERPKGSFSTLEIQRTEQGDSAMYLCASSFLGQESSYEQYFGPGTRLTVT.

On this clone: Within the sample, other DNA sequences also encode this same CDR3. The chain links TRBV11-2 to TRBJ2-1, with TRBD1 matching 11 bases. Germline lookup yields CDR1 SGHAT and CDR2 FQNNGV. The V gene end was trimmed by 0 bases and the J gene end by 4 bases; junction bases not matched to a gene: 2. The length of the CDR3 is 16 residues. CDR3 coding DNA: TGTGCCAGCAGCTTAGATCGGGACAGGGGGTACAATGAGCAGTTCTTC. This gives the protein CASSLDRDRGYNEQFF.